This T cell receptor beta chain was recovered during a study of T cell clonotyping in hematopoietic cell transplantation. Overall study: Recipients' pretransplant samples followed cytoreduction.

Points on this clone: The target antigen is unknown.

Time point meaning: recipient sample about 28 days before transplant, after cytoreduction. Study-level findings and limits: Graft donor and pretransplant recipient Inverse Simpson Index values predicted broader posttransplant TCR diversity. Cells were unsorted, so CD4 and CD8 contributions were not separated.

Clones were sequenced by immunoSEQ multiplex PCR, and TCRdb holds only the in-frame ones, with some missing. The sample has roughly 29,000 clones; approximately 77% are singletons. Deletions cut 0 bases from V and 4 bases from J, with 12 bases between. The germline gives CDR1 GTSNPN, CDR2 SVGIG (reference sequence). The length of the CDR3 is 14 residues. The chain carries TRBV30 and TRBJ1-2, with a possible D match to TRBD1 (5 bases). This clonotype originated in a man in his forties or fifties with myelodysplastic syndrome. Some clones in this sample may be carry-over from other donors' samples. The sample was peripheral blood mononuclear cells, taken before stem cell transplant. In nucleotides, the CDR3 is TGTGCCTGGAGTGTACCCCAGGGCTTCTATGGCTACACCTTC. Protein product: CAWSVPQGFYGYTF.